This T cell receptor beta chain was recorded in a study of identical twins. The V segment lost 7 bases and the J segment 7 bases; nucleotides outside the gene matches: 6. The CDR3 spans 13 residues. CDR1 and CDR2 from the germline V gene are SQVTM and ANQGSEA. TCRdb redid the calling of the 5' RACE reads with MiXCR, one entry per CDR3 protein. Of nearly 250,000 distinct CDR3 sequences listed, 5.5% to 7% are singletons. These data were also reused for a study on yellow fever vaccine responses in identical twins.

This chain joins TRBV29-1 and TRBJ1-5; 11 positions match TRBD1. This TCR was sampled from a woman aged 18-29 years in good health. The sample taken for sequencing was memory (CD45RO+) T cells sorted from blood. The CDR3 coding sequence is TGCAGCGCTGGACAGGGGGCGAGACAGCCCCAGCATTTT. This encodes CSAGQGARQPQHF.